The 26 T cell receptor beta chains below were found in one sample sequenced in a study of blood T cells in healthy people across ages (dated by TCRdb to the mid-2010s). The library was made by 5' RACE. Sequencing used an Illumina HiSeq 2500. A second PCR of roughly 7 to 11 cycles was run with a J-beta primer mix and a sample-barcoded 5' primer. Starting from the raw public reads, TCRdb applied fastp trimming at Q25, assembled clones with MiXCR and retained in-frame beta chains. When rows share a CDR3 protein, they turn into one entry using the most common DNA and genes. A total of under 2 million distinct CDR3 sequences appear in this sample, roughly 30% of them only once. Around 11% of the sample lies in the top ten. The sample was blood. Source of these receptors: a woman aged 25 to 39 in good health.

The table lists this clonotype with a few counts. The chain links TRBV29-1 to TRBJ1-2; no clear D gene. The CDR3 is 11 amino acids. Trimming pared 8 bases from V and 2 bases from J, leaving 9 bases between. Germline CDR1 reads SQVTM; CDR2 reads ANQGSEA. CDR3 sequence (DNA): TGCAGCACAAGGGAGAACTATGGCTACACCTTC. It translates to CSTRENYGYTF.

This clonotype was counted between two and nine times. This sequence joins TRBV7-9 and TRBJ2-3, with D maybe TRBD1 (6 bases). The CDR3 runs to 15 residues. Trimming stripped 6 bases from V and 6 bases from J, with 19 bases between. Germline V gives CDR1 SEHNR, CDR2 FQNEAQ (reference sequence). The CDR3 DNA is TGTGCCAGCAGAGGGGGACCGACCGCCCTGGATACGCAGTATTTT. Translation gives CASRGGPTALDTQYF.

V is TRBV3-1 and J is TRBJ2-7, with 8 nucleotides matching TRBD1. The V and J ends lost 3 bases and 0 bases, in that order; junction bases with no gene match: 7. From germline, CDR1 is LGHDT and CDR2 YNNKEL (reference sequence). CDR3 length: 16 residues. The CDR3 region is CASSQPGDRSSYEQYF. The CDR3 nucleotides are TGTGCCAGCAGCCAGCCTGGGGACAGGAGCTCCTACGAGCAGTACTTC.

The V gene is TRBV6-2 or TRBV6-3, the J gene TRBJ2-2; no reliable D call. The CDR3 sequence is 12 residues long. Trimming pared 2 bases from V and 6 bases from J, leaving 4 bases between. Germline CDR1 and CDR2: MNHEY and SVGEGT. CDR3: CASSYPSGELFF. For the CDR3, the DNA is TGTGCCAGCAGTTACCCCTCCGGGGAGCTGTTTTTT.

This chain links TRBV28 with TRBJ2-1; D gene unclear. Per germline, CDR1 MDHEN and CDR2 SYDVKM. V was pared by 8 bases and J by 3 bases, with 14 bases between. The CDR3 has 14 residues. CDR3 sequence: CASSYISGYNEQFF. The CDR3 nucleotides are TGTGCCAGCTCTTATATCTCGGGCTACAATGAGCAGTTCTTC.

The chain is built from TRBV20-1 and TRBJ2-7; no clear D. V was shortened by 3 bases and J by 1 base, with 16 bases between the two germline ends. This CDR3 region has 15 residues. Germline lookup yields CDR1 DFQATT and CDR2 SNEGSKA (reference sequence). As DNA, the CDR3 is TGCAGTGCTAGTACCAGAGATCCATCTTCCTACGAGCAGTACTTC. Its translation is CSASTRDPSSYEQYF.

This sequence joins TRBV10-3 and TRBJ2-2; TRBD2 matches at 9 bases. The germline CDR1 and CDR2 sequences are ENHRY and SYGVKD. The CDR3 extends over 13 amino acids. V was clipped by 11 bases and J by 1 base; unmatched bases: 2. The CDR3 reads CAVREGNTGELFF. In DNA, the CDR3 is TGTGCCGTGCGGGAGGGGAACACCGGGGAGCTGTTTTTT.

Note on this clonotype: A read error may explain this, as a much larger clone is one base away. The J gene is TRBJ1-2, the V gene TRBV20-1, with D hard to call. V lost 5 bases and J lost 5, with 12 bases in between. Germline assignment: CDR1 DFQATT and CDR2 SNEGSKA (reference sequence). The CDR3 runs to 12 residues. The CDR3 nucleotides read TGCAGTGCTGTTAAGGGCACGTATGGCTACACCTTC. Translation: CSAVKGTYGYTF.

This clonotype came up a few times. The V gene is TRBV2, the J gene TRBJ2-4; D might be TRBD1 (5 bases). V lost 2 bases and J lost 4, with 9 bases in between. Germline-derived CDR1 and CDR2 are SNHLY and FYNNEI. CDR3 length: 14 amino acids. CDR3 sequence reads: CASSELTGKNIQYF. CDR3 coding DNA: TGTGCCAGCAGTGAATTAACAGGAAAAAACATTCAGTACTTC.

This clonotype was found a few times. The rearrangement joins TRBV7-9 to TRBJ1-5; weak D call: TRBD1 (6 bases). The V end lost 4 bases, the J end lost 10 bases, and 20 bases lay between the germline ends. Germline V gene lookup returns CDR1 SEHNR and CDR2 FQNEAQ (reference sequence). The CDR3 contains 15 residues. The CDR3 region has the DNA TGTGCCAGCAGCTACACTGACGGGGGCGGTGGACCCCAGCATTTT. Translated, it gives CASSYTDGGGGPQHF.

V is TRBV7-8 and J is TRBJ2-5; 11 nucleotides match TRBD1. Germline trimming cut 6 bases from V and 3 bases from J; bases unmatched to any gene: 6. Germline CDR1 reads SGHVS; CDR2 reads FQNEAQ. The CDR3 has 15 residues. The CDR3 reads CASRVGQGAKETQYF. In DNA, the CDR3 is TGTGCCAGCAGGGTAGGACAGGGGGCGAAAGAGACCCAGTACTTC.

V gene TRBV6-6 combines with J gene TRBJ2-5; 11 bases map to TRBD2. V gave up 6 bases and J gave up 9 bases; unmatched junction bases: 15. Per the germline V gene, CDR1 is MNHNY and CDR2 is SVGAGI (reference sequence). The CDR3 spans 16 residues. The CDR3 sequence is CASRPSLAGGPTAQYF. For the CDR3, the DNA is TGTGCCAGCAGACCCAGTCTAGCGGGGGGCCCTACGGCCCAGTACTTC.

This clonotype was observed a few times. V gene TRBV4-1 combines with J gene TRBJ1-6; D is perhaps TRBD1 (5 bases). Germline CDR1 is MGHRA and CDR2 is YSYEKL. This CDR3 region has 16 residues. Trimming removed 1 base from V and 7 bases from J, with 14 bases in between. The CDR3 region has the DNA TGCGCCAGCAGCCAAGTATCGGGGACGGGGAATTCACCCCTCCACTTT. Amino acids: CASSQVSGTGNSPLHF.

This rearrangement joins TRBV25-1 to TRBJ1-4; D is unresolved. V lost 1 base, J lost 0 bases, and 12 bases lay in between. Germline CDR1 and CDR2: MGHDK and SYGVNS. The CDR3 is made up of 17 amino acids. CDR3 loop: CASSEFGRSATNEKLFF. The CDR3 DNA reads TGTGCCAGCAGTGAATTCGGACGGAGTGCAACTAATGAAAAACTGTTTTTT.

Only a few counts were recorded for this clonotype. The chain links TRBV3-1 to TRBJ2-1, with D unclear. From germline, CDR1 is LGHDT and CDR2 YNNKEL (reference sequence). This CDR3 is built from 13 residues. Trimming stripped 1 base from V and 11 bases from J, with 12 bases between. The CDR3 is CASSQAVGSQQFF. The CDR3 DNA is TGTGCCAGCAGCCAAGCTGTGGGTAGTCAGCAGTTCTTC.

The chain recombines TRBV7-9 with TRBJ2-1; the match to TRBD2 covers 14 bases. The CDR3 has 16 amino acids. Germline V lookup: CDR1 SEHNR, CDR2 FQNEAQ (reference sequence). V gave up 5 bases and J gave up 4 bases; unmatched junction bases: 4. CDR3 residues: CASSKGTSGGYNEQFF. DNA for the CDR3: TGTGCCAGCAGCAAGGGGACTAGCGGGGGTTACAATGAGCAGTTCTTC.

There are a few counts of this clonotype. V usage is TRBV7-8 and J usage is TRBJ2-2; D possibly uses TRBD1 or TRBD2 (5 bases each). CDR3 length equals 18 residues. Germline CDR1 and CDR2: SGHVS and FQNEAQ. Trimming shortened V by 6 bases and J by 0 bases, and 20 bases separated the two germline ends. CDR3 nucleotide sequence: TGTGCCAGCAGTCGTCCCGGGACGGACATCGCGAACACCGGGGAGCTGTTTTTT. It encodes CASSRPGTDIANTGELFF.

In this sample, this clonotype turned up a few times. The V call is TRBV2, the J call TRBJ2-7; D may be TRBD2 (5 bases). This CDR3 is 13 amino acids long. Trimming cost V 8 bases and J 2 bases, with 13 bases left between them. In germline, CDR1 is SNHLY, CDR2 FYNNEI. In nucleotides, the CDR3 is TGTGCCAGCGGAGGTAGGCCCACCTACGAGCAGTACTTC. This sequence encodes CASGGRPTYEQYF. The full variable domain, completed using reference TRBV2 and TRBJ2-7, is EPEVTQTPSHQVTQMGQEVILRCVPISNHLYFYWYRQILGQKVEFLVSFYNNEISEKSEIFDDQFSVERPDGSNFTLKIRSTKLEDSAMYFCASGGRPTYEQYFGPGTRLTVT.

This clonotype was found a few times. The rearrangement uses TRBV4-2 and TRBJ2-2; unclear D gene. There are 14 residues in the CDR3. V shed 0 bases and J shed 1 base, with 3 bases lying between them. Germline lookup yields CDR1 LGHNA and CDR2 YNFKEQ. In nucleotides, the CDR3 is TGTGCCAGCAGCCAAGATTGGAACACCGGGGAGCTGTTTTTT. It specifies CASSQDWNTGELFF.

With respect to this clonotype: A much larger clone differs from this one at a single base, so this may be a read error. The rearrangement joins TRBV20-1 to TRBJ2-5, with a tentative D call TRBD2 (6 bases). CDR1 is DFQATT and CDR2 is SNEGSKA in the germline V gene (reference sequence). This CDR3 spans 12 amino acids. V lost 2 bases and J lost 7, with 11 bases in between. CDR3 sequence: CSARRRAGTQYF. CDR3 coding DNA: TGCAGTGCTAGACGGAGGGCTGGGACCCAGTACTTC.

This clonotype was counted a single time. One base away lies a much larger clone, so this may be a sequencing read error. CDR3: CSARDPGQGALDSPLHF. CDR3 DNA sequence: TGCAGTGCTAGAGACCCGGGACAGGGGGCTCTGGATTCACCCCTCCACTTT. This chain connects TRBV20-1 to TRBJ1-6; 12 bases are shared with TRBD1. The CDR3 runs to 17 residues. V was pared by 0 bases and J by 8 bases, with 8 bases of the junction left unmatched. Germline V gene data show CDR1 as DFQATT and CDR2 as SNEGSKA (reference sequence).

In this sample, this clonotype turned up many times. V usage is TRBV7-2 and J usage is TRBJ2-7, with D unresolved. The germline CDR1 and CDR2 sequences are SGHTA and FQGNSA. Trimming took off 5 bases at V and 7 bases at J, with 21 bases between the two ends. This CDR3 region has 15 residues. The CDR3 protein is CASSRQTTRSGEQYF. CDR3 DNA: TGTGCCAGCAGCAGACAAACTACGAGGTCCGGTGAGCAGTACTTC.

The chain joins TRBV4-2 to TRBJ2-5; TRBD2 matches 7 bases. V was pared by 1 base and J by 0 bases, with 11 bases of the junction left unmatched. This CDR3 has 18 residues. Germline V gene lookup returns CDR1 LGHNA and CDR2 YNFKEQ. In nucleotides, the CDR3 is TGTGCCAGCAGCCAAGGGGCAAGCGGGACCTTGTACCAAGAGACCCAGTACTTC. This encodes CASSQGASGTLYQETQYF.

The chain recombines TRBV4-2 with TRBJ2-1; D perhaps matches TRBD2 (6 bases). Trimming left V 0 bases short and J 0 bases short, with 12 bases between. Germline lookup yields CDR1 LGHNA and CDR2 YNFKEQ. This CDR3 contains 17 residues. CDR3 nucleotide sequence: TGTGCCAGCAGCCAAGAGTATGGCGGGATCTCCTACAATGAGCAGTTCTTC. This codes for CASSQEYGGISYNEQFF.

This clonotype was observed a handful of times. The chain combines TRBV4-1 with TRBJ2-6; D ambiguous. The CDR3 is 14 amino acids. Trimming stripped 6 bases from V and 1 base from J, with 7 bases between. Germline V gives CDR1 MGHRA, CDR2 YSYEKL. In DNA, the CDR3 is TGCGCCAGCAGGCCCAATTCTGGGGCCAACGTCCTGACTTTC. Protein sequence: CASRPNSGANVLTF.

V usage is TRBV30 and J usage is TRBJ1-2; a possible D gene is TRBD1 (5 bases). The CDR3 is made up of 14 amino acids. V was clipped by 5 bases and J by 3 bases, with 16 bases between them. Germline V gives CDR1 GTSNPN, CDR2 SVGIG (reference sequence). The CDR3 reads CAWASTVWDYGYTF. The CDR3, as DNA: TGTGCCTGGGCATCGACAGTATGGGACTATGGCTACACCTTC.